This T cell receptor (beta chain) emerged from a study of CD8 T cells in Susac syndrome. The recently defined diagnostic criteria for definite or probable disease were met by the Susac syndrome patients. FACS enriched CD8+ TEMRA cells, while bulk CD8+ and CD4+ were negatively isolated. V dropped 4 bases and J dropped 2 bases, with 16 bases sitting between them. Germline assignment: CDR1 SGHNT and CDR2 YYREEE (reference sequence). This CDR3 region has 15 residues. RNA, at about 0.45 to 1 ug, was reverse transcribed with random hexamers. TCRdb fed the immunoSEQ multiplex PCR reads into MiXCR, producing one record per CDR3 protein. Among 200,000 or so distinct CDR3 sequences listed, 85% to 95% were seen once.

The clonotype originates from a human donor with Susac syndrome. The sequenced sample consisted of CD8+ T cells from PBMCs. V gene TRBV5-4 combines with J gene TRBJ2-7; possibly TRBD2 for D (5 bases). CDR3 in DNA: TGTGCCAGCAGCCGTCCGGGCTCCGGGGCCTACGAGCAGTACTTC. It translates to CASSRPGSGAYEQYF.